This TCR beta chain emerged from a study of post-analysis software for immune sequencing data. This clonotype was observed a few times. Libraries were made from TCR beta cDNA, and they carried unique molecular identifiers. MiXCR, run by TCRdb on the PCR reads, gives a single entry per CDR3 protein. The data contain over 700,000 distinct CDR3 sequences, roughly 27% of them singletons. The TCR originated in a girl aged 10 to 17 with multiple sclerosis. Material: blood.

CDR3 protein: CASSAAGTGVNEQFF. The CDR3 DNA is TGTGCCAGCAGTGCGGCCGGGACAGGCGTCAATGAGCAGTTCTTC. The V gene is TRBV6-1, the J gene TRBJ2-1; 8 nucleotides match TRBD1. The length of the CDR3 is 15 residues. V trimming: 4 bases; J trimming: 6 bases; junction bases outside the gene matches: 8. CDR1 is MNHNS, CDR2 SASEGT, per germline.